The sequence of this TCR beta chain was determined in a study of blood T cells in healthy people across ages. Study findings and constraints: Expanded clonotype shifts may have been confounded, as the donors had an unknown CMV status.

As to this clonotype: Its target is unknown.

It was with a sample-barcoded 5' primer and a J-beta primer mix that a second PCR of roughly 7 to 12 cycles was run. TCRdb reprocessed the 5' RACE reads via MiXCR and lists one record per CDR3 protein. The data show over a million distinct CDR3 sequences, about 23% seen once. Trimming removed 0 bases at V and 11 bases at J, with 7 bases between. Germline V lookup: CDR1 SQVTM, CDR2 ANQGSEA. The CDR3 has 11 residues. The sample was also linked to a second study, of T cells of mothers and their children. That work contributes: For each mother, over 9 million TCR beta CDR3 reads were obtained, and for each child, some 3.1 million.

This receptor was obtained from a girl aged 2 to 9 in good health. The genes are TRBV29-1 and TRBJ1-4; D gene ambiguous. Sample: blood. CDR3 DNA: TGCAGCGTTGAAGAGGGTTCGAAACTGTTTTTT. This encodes CSVEEGSKLFF.